This entry lists 23 T cell receptor delta chains sequenced from one sample in a study of γδ T cells in repeated Plasmodium falciparum infection. Bulk repertoires came from Vgamma9/Vdelta2+ or Vdelta2-negative gammadelta T cells flow-sorted from PBMC. TCRdb re-processed the multiplex PCR reads via CATT. This table has around 49,000 delta-chain clones, roughly 1.9% appearing once. What was sequenced was gamma-delta T cells from blood. Receptors originate from a pool of human donors (malaria-infected and uninfected, not separated).

As regards this clone: For this DNA, TCRdb reports the protein of a much larger clone, which diverges at residue 7, most likely from a read error; the protein presented here is translated directly from the DNA. This chain uses TRDV3 with TRDJ1; D gene ambiguous. TCRdb offers no J gene call, so here the DNA was matched to germline to obtain one. The germline V gene has CDR1 TVYSNPD and CDR2 GDNSRS (reference sequence). CDR3 size: 13 residues. With 4 bases removed from V and 4 bases from J, the gap between germline ends came to 16 bases. The CDR3 DNA reads TGTGCCTCCGCCGGTCTTGGGTACGATAAACTCATCTTT. Translated, it gives CASAGLGYDKLIF. Drawing the rest from reference TRDV3 and TRDJ1, the complete variable domain is CDKVTQSSPDQTVASGSEVVLLCTYDTVYSNPDLFWYRIRPDYSFQFVFYGDNSRSEGADFTQGRFSVKHILTQKAFHLVISPVRTEDSATYYCASAGLGYDKLIFGKGTRVTVEP.

This clone occurred many times. This DNA's translation and the protein TCRdb lists, from a much larger clone, do not match at residue 3, likely due to a read error; the protein shown is translated from the DNA. The gene calls are TRDV1 and TRDJ2; 9 positions match TRDD3. Looked up from germline, CDR1 is TSWWSYY and CDR2 is QGS. The CDR3 loop spans 19 amino acids. V trimming: 10 bases; J trimming: 2 bases; junction bases outside the gene matches: 20. The CDR3, as DNA: TGTGCTCCTTTTCCTACTGTTGGGGGATATTTAGCCTTGACAGCACAACTCTTCTTT. Translation: CAPFPTVGGYLALTAQLFF.

A remark on this clone: The protein given by TCRdb reflects a much larger clone and differs at residue 10 from this DNA's translation, likely from a read error; the protein shown is the DNA's translation. Other DNA sequences in the same sample also yield this CDR3. The chain employs TRDV1 and TRDJ1; the match to TRDD3 covers 7 bases. TCRdb carries no J gene annotation; the J gene was assigned here by matching the DNA with germline. J lost 4 bases, V lost 0 bases, and 8 bases had no gene match. The germline V gene has CDR1 TSWWSYY and CDR2 QGS. This CDR3 region has 16 residues. The CDR3 DNA reads as TGTGCTCTTGGGGAACTACGGTGGGGGACAATCGATAAACTCATCTTT. As protein: CALGELRWGTIDKLIF.

This clone has just a few counts. The TCRdb protein comes from a much larger clone and disagrees with this DNA's translation at residue 14, likely due to a read error; the protein given here is derived from the DNA. The gene calls are TRDV1 and TRDJ1, with 8 bases that match TRDD3. TCRdb offers no J gene call, so here the DNA was matched to germline to obtain one. This CDR3 spans 24 amino acids. Trimming cost V 0 bases and J 0 bases; bases outside gene matches: 27. CDR1 and CDR2 from the germline V gene are TSWWSYY and QGS. This CDR3 reads CALGELNLEITSYRGIFYTDKLIF. The CDR3 DNA reads as TGTGCTCTTGGGGAACTTAATTTGGAAATTACTTCATACCGGGGGATATTCTACACCGATAAACTCATCTTT.

This clone was observed a handful of times. A read error may explain this, as a much larger clone is one base away. The V call is TRDV1, the J call TRDJ1; D tentatively reads TRDD2 or TRDD3 (6 bases each). The J gene, missing from TCRdb, was assigned here through DNA to germline matching. Germline V gene lookup returns CDR1 TSWWSYY and CDR2 QGS. The CDR3 is 23 residues long. CDR3: CALRIRGAPSESSRKGDTDKLIF. CDR3 DNA sequence: TGTGCGCTTAGAATCCGGGGGGCTCCTTCCGAGAGTAGCCGAAAAGGGGATACCGATAAACTCATCTTT.

This clone was counted between two and nine times. TCRdb's entry gives the protein of a much larger clone, which mismatches this DNA's translation at residue 16, likely from a read error; the protein reported here is translated from the DNA. The rearrangement joins TRDV1 to TRDJ1; a possible D gene is TRDD3 (8 bases). Since TCRdb gives no J gene, matching the DNA to germline was used here to assign it. The CDR3 has 24 amino acids. V lost 1 base to trimming and J lost 0 bases, with 36 bases between them. CDR1 and CDR2 (germline): TSWWSYY, QGS. CDR3 sequence reads: CALGEPPRPFLLYWGVPYTDKLIF. The CDR3 DNA is TGTGCTCTTGGGGAACCTCCCAGACCCTTCCTCTTATACTGGGGGGTACCGTACACCGATAAACTCATCTTT.

In the case of this clone: The mismatch at residue 16 between this DNA's translation and the TCRdb protein of a much larger clone likely reflects a read error; the protein shown is translated from the DNA. This chain joins TRDV2 and TRDJ1, with TRDD3 matching 9 bases. The J gene, not given by TCRdb, was assigned here from a germline match of the nucleotide sequence. The CDR3 has 20 amino acids. Germline values: CDR1 GEAIGNYY, CDR2 EKD. The CDR3: CACDTERGYAQSGDTAKLIF. CDR3 nucleotides: TGTGCCTGTGACACCGAACGGGGATACGCGCAGAGTGGGGACACCGCTAAACTCATCTTT.

This clone was seen a few times. TCRdb's protein for this DNA is that of a much larger clone and differs from the translation at residue 6, likely a read error; the protein shown is the DNA translation. The rearrangement links TRDV2 to TRDJ1, with a possible D match to TRDD3 (5 bases). The J gene, not given by TCRdb, was assigned here from a germline match of the nucleotide sequence. Trimming removed 0 bases from V and 1 base from J, with 14 bases in between. Germline V gene lookup returns CDR1 GEAIGNYY and CDR2 EKD. This CDR3 has 16 amino acids. CDR3 region: CACDTGEEEGTDKLIF. In DNA, the CDR3 is TGTGCCTGTGACACCGGGGAAGAAGAGGGCACCGATAAACTCATCTTT.

This clone was picked up a small number of times. TCRdb attributes to this sequence the protein of a much larger clone, which differs from the DNA translation at residue 6; a read error is likely, and the protein displayed is translated from the DNA. J is TRDJ1 and V is TRDV1; 9 bases are shared with TRDD3. TCRdb carries no J gene annotation; the J gene was assigned here by matching the DNA with germline. Unmatched junction bases numbered 30, after V lost 1 base and J lost 0 bases. Germline V gene lookup returns CDR1 TSWWSYY and CDR2 QGS. The CDR3 length is 25 residues. The CDR3 loop is CALGEPHFFFPSFLGDSGYTDKLIF. In DNA form, the CDR3 reads TGTGCTCTTGGGGAACCACACTTCTTCTTCCCCTCCTTTCTGGGGGATTCGGGTTACACCGATAAACTCATCTTT.

This clone was counted only a few times. The protein that TCRdb holds for this DNA derives from a much larger clone and differs from the translated DNA at residue 5, which likely indicates a read error; the protein shown here is translated from the DNA. V is TRDV2 and J is TRDJ1; 10 positions agree with TRDD3. TCRdb supplies no J gene; here it was assigned by aligning the nucleotide sequence to germline. Germline-derived CDR1 and CDR2 are GEAIGNYY and EKD. J was trimmed by 5 bases and V by 4 bases; bases with no gene match: 12. There are 16 residues in the CDR3. The CDR3 reads CACEEMGDTLKDKLIF. The DNA for the CDR3 is TGTGCCTGTGAGGAGATGGGGGATACCCTGAAGGATAAACTCATCTTT.

The chain has TRAV36/DV7 and TRDJ1; D possibly corresponds to TRDD3 (8 bases). TCRdb offers no J gene call, so here the DNA was matched to germline to obtain one. The CDR3 has 18 residues. Trimming took off 7 bases at V and 6 bases at J, with 34 bases between the two ends. Germline V gene sequence: CDR1 VTNFRS, CDR2 LTSSGIE (reference sequence). CDR3 sequence (DNA): TGTGCTCGCTGGGATTCCTACGGGGCTACTGGGGGTCGAAATAAACTCATCTTT. It specifies CARWDSYGATGGRNKLIF.

This clone was picked up a small number of times. The V gene is TRDV1; the J gene was not called; TRDD3 is the table's D call, not checked against the DNA. The CDR3 consists of 20 residues. Germline loops: CDR1 TSWWSYY, CDR2 QGS. CDR3 in amino acids: CALVLPAALLTGGYGDKLIF. CDR3 DNA sequence: TGTGCTCTCGTCCTTCCCGCAGCCCTCCTTACTGGGGGATACGGGGATAAGCTCATCTTT.

Remarks on this clone: The protein TCRdb lists belongs to a much larger clone and differs from this DNA's translation at residue 14, which points to a read error; the protein shown is made from the DNA. The chain couples TRDV1 to TRDJ1; D remains ambiguous. Matching the DNA to germline supplied the J gene, which TCRdb does not give. V was pared by 5 bases and J by 0 bases, with 37 bases between. The CDR3 spans 23 residues. CDR1 and CDR2 from the germline V gene are TSWWSYY and QGS. The CDR3 sequence: CALGLPSKLLFPHRGWYTDKLIF. DNA for the CDR3: TGTGCTCTTGGGCTACCCTCAAAACTCCTTTTCCCCCACCGGGGTTGGTACACCGATAAACTCATCTTT.

This clone was seen a few times. The TCRdb protein, from a much larger clone, departs from this DNA's translation at residue 4, likely by read error; the protein shown derives from the DNA. CDR3 DNA sequence: TGTGCTTATGGGAGCGGGAATCCTCTACATTGGGGGAATCTAACGTACCCCAAGTACACCGATAAACTCATCTTT. Amino acids: CAYGSGNPLHWGNLTYPKYTDKLIF. V usage is TRAV38-2/DV8 and J usage is TRDJ1; the match to TRDD3 covers 7 bases. TCRdb supplies no J gene; here it was assigned by aligning the nucleotide sequence to germline. Germline-derived CDR1 and CDR2 are TSESDYY and QEAYKQQN. The CDR3 contains 25 residues.

This clone has a count of ten or more. This likely stems from a read error, as it lies one base from a far larger clone. The same CDR3 arises from other DNA sequences in this sample as well. This chain links TRDV2 with TRDJ1; D is possibly TRDD3 (5 bases). The J gene, absent from TCRdb, was called here by matching the DNA to germline. Germline lookup yields CDR1 GEAIGNYY and CDR2 EKD. The CDR3 totals 18 residues. The CDR3 sequence is CACDSLGDGPKYTDKLIF. As DNA, the CDR3 is TGTGCCTGCGACAGCCTCGGGGACGGACCTAAGTACACCGATAAACTCATCTTT.

In regard to this clone: The protein TCRdb lists belongs to a much larger clone and differs from this DNA's translation at residue 17, which points to a read error; the protein shown is made from the DNA. This chain uses TRDV1 with TRDJ1; 8 nucleotides match TRDD3. The J gene is absent in TCRdb and was assigned here via DNA matching to germline. Per the germline V gene, CDR1 is TSWWSYY and CDR2 is QGS. CDR3 size: 20 residues. Written as DNA, the CDR3 is TGTGCTCTTGGGGAAGTGTATCCCAGGAGGATGGGGGATTGGACCGATAGACTCATCTTT. This sequence encodes CALGEVYPRRMGDWTDRLIF.

This clone was observed at least ten times. TCRdb has a much larger clone's protein, which differs at residue 10 from the translation of this DNA, likely because of a read error; what is shown is the protein translated from the DNA. The chain recombines TRDV2 with TRDJ1; 7 bases line up with TRDD3. In germline, CDR1 is GEAIGNYY, CDR2 EKD. V gave up 0 bases and J gave up 2 bases; unmatched junction bases: 17. This CDR3 is 19 amino acids long. CDR3 in DNA: TGTGCCTGTGACACCGTAGGAGGGATACACGAAGAGAAAACCGATAAACTCATCTTT. Translated, it gives CACDTVGGIHEEKTDKLIF.

This clone was detected only a few times. The protein TCRdb gives is from a much larger clone and does not agree with this DNA's translation at residue 5, likely a read error; the protein shown here comes from the DNA. This chain links TRDV3 with TRDJ1; TRDD3 matches at 13 bases. TCRdb carries no J gene annotation; the J gene was assigned here by matching the DNA with germline. Trimming removed 0 bases from V and 3 bases from J; junction bases left unmatched: 31. This CDR3 has 24 residues. The germline V gene has CDR1 TVYSNPD and CDR2 GDNSRS (reference sequence). CDR3 sequence: CAFSSPDQGLPTSTGGYEADKLIF. CDR3 in DNA: TGTGCCTTTAGCTCACCAGACCAGGGCCTTCCTACCAGTACTGGGGGATACGAGGCCGATAAACTCATCTTT.

With respect to this clone: The translation of this DNA and the TCRdb protein of a much larger clone differ at residue 9, probably owing to a read error; the protein shown here is translated from the DNA. This sequence joins TRDV3 and TRDJ1; 12 nucleotides line up with TRDD3. TCRdb is silent on the J gene; assignment here came from matching the DNA to germline. This CDR3 comprises 13 residues. V gave up 3 bases and J gave up 6 bases; unmatched junction bases: 5. Germline CDR1 is TVYSNPD and CDR2 is GDNSRS (reference sequence). This CDR3 is CALSTGGYNKLIF. CDR3 in DNA: TGTGCCTTAAGTACTGGGGGATACAATAAACTCATCTTT.

This clone came up many times. This sequence is one base from a far larger clone and is likely a read error. Other nucleotide sequences in the sample specify the same CDR3. The chain joins TRDV1 to TRDJ2; 9 bases match TRDD3. Germline CDR1 TSWWSYY, CDR2 QGS. The CDR3 has 21 residues. CDR3 nucleotides: TGTGCTCTTGGGGAACCACAGTTTTTCACTGGGGGACGTTATCGGACAGCGCAACTCTTCTTT. It codes for CALGEPQFFTGGRYRTAQLFF.

This clone has more than one count but fewer than ten. A read error is likely here: a far larger clone is one base away. This chain links TRDV2 with TRDJ1, with 9 bases identical to TRDD3. TCRdb supplies no J gene; here it was assigned by aligning the nucleotide sequence to germline. This CDR3 is 21 amino acids long. CDR1 and CDR2 (germline): GEAIGNYY, EKD. CDR3 coding DNA: TGTGCCTGTGAACCTCTCGGGGTCACTGGGGGACGTAAATTTGACACCGACAAACTCATCTTT. Its protein product is CACEPLGVTGGRKFDTDKLIF.

On this clone itself: The protein recorded in TCRdb matches a much larger clone and deviates from this DNA's translation at residue 11, suggesting a read error; the protein here is obtained by translating the DNA. This chain links TRDV1 with TRDJ1; the match to TRDD3 covers 9 bases. TCRdb does not report a J gene; here it was assigned by matching the DNA to germline references. Germline V gene lookup returns CDR1 TSWWSYY and CDR2 QGS. J gave up 0 bases and V 6 bases, and 23 bases lay outside the gene matches. CDR3 length: 21 residues. The CDR3 DNA is TGTGCTCTTGGAGTTGCCAGAGGCTGGGGGATGCGAATCCTATACACCGATAAACTCATCTTT. The encoded protein is CALGVARGWGMRILYTDKLIF.

For this clone: A single base is all that separates this from a far larger clone, so a read error is likely. This sample includes further DNA sequences coding for the same CDR3. TRDV1 is the V gene, and the J gene was not called; the listed D gene, TRDD3, was not tested against the DNA. Per germline, CDR1 TSWWSYY and CDR2 QGS. The CDR3 is made up of 28 amino acids. CDR3 nucleotide sequence: TGTGCTCTTGGGGAACAGAACCCCTCAAACCCTCTTTTATACTGGGGGATACGCGAGGGAGGGAGCACCGATAAGCTCATCTTT. The encoded protein is CALGEQNPSNPLLYWGIREGGSTDKLIF.